The rows below give T cell receptor beta chains drawn from one sample of a study of T-cell memory formation after mild COVID-19. TCRdb used MiXCR to reprocess the 5' RACE reads, holding one entry per CDR3 protein. This table has roughly 150,000 distinct CDR3 sequences, 10% to 15% appearing once. The sequenced sample consisted of PBMCs or a T cell subset sorted from them (not recorded which). The receptors shown here come from a man in his late teens or twenties who had mild COVID-19 (a few samples of this study predate the infection). Cell type and time point are not known. The CDR3 runs from the conserved cysteine through the conserved F or W. The order of the fields is CDR3 protein, J gene, V gene.

CDR3 protein: CASSLGETGYTF
J gene: TRBJ1-2
V gene: TRBV12-3/TRBV12-4

CDR3 protein: CASSLYSGQGNTEAFF
J gene: TRBJ1-1
V gene: TRBV28

CDR3 protein: CASTGSTSSYNEQFF
J gene: TRBJ2-1
V gene: TRBV5-1

CDR3 protein: CASSRGTVGEEKLFF
J gene: TRBJ1-4
V gene: TRBV5-1

CDR3 protein: CASGLFTGATNQPQHF
J gene: TRBJ1-5
V gene: TRBV12-5

CDR3 protein: CSARTGNTEAFF
J gene: TRBJ1-1
V gene: TRBV20-1

CDR3 protein: CATSRDGRQSYQPQHF
J gene: TRBJ1-5
V gene: TRBV15

CDR3 protein: CASSFDRAPAFF
J gene: TRBJ1-3
V gene: TRBV5-1

CDR3 protein: CSARDGTTNEKLFF
J gene: TRBJ1-4
V gene: TRBV20-1

CDR3 protein: CASSEIIIGPNYGYTF
J gene: TRBJ1-2
V gene: TRBV6-1

CDR3 protein: CASSRQGGQGAGYGYTF
J gene: TRBJ1-2
V gene: TRBV11-2

CDR3 protein: CASSQSGNQPQHF
J gene: TRBJ1-5
V gene: TRBV3-1

CDR3 protein: CASSQGTGTDTQYF
J gene: TRBJ2-3
V gene: TRBV3-1

CDR3 protein: CASSPYLGGGYEQYF
J gene: TRBJ2-7
V gene: TRBV4-3

CDR3 protein: CASSLGGTSGGAFF
J gene: TRBJ1-1
V gene: TRBV7-2

CDR3 protein: CATGGTSGGTLADTQYF
J gene: TRBJ2-3
V gene: TRBV24-1

CDR3 protein: CASTLQGSYLNTEAFF
J gene: TRBJ1-1
V gene: TRBV5-1

CDR3 protein: CASSNSGGFSYEQYF
J gene: TRBJ2-7
V gene: TRBV2

CDR3 protein: CASSLARSEETQYF
J gene: TRBJ2-5
V gene: TRBV7-2

CDR3 protein: CATVPGGAGDEQFF
J gene: TRBJ2-1
V gene: TRBV15

CDR3 protein: CASSKAGPGANVLTF
J gene: TRBJ2-6
V gene: TRBV4-1

CDR3 protein: CASSQGLVNTGELFF
J gene: TRBJ2-2
V gene: TRBV3-1

CDR3 protein: CASSLLAGYGYTF
J gene: TRBJ1-2
V gene: TRBV7-9

CDR3 protein: CAISGSGTDYGYTF
J gene: TRBJ1-2
V gene: TRBV10-3

CDR3 protein: CASSHEGSGYTF
J gene: TRBJ1-2
V gene: TRBV5-1

CDR3 protein: CASSYDPRGLGDEQFF
J gene: TRBJ2-1
V gene: TRBV21-1

CDR3 protein: CASSWPAGGDTGELFF
J gene: TRBJ2-2
V gene: TRBV5-1

CDR3 protein: CASSSGPGGDTQYF
J gene: TRBJ2-3
V gene: TRBV5-1

CDR3 protein: CASVEWAYNEQFF
J gene: TRBJ2-1
V gene: TRBV6-2/TRBV6-3

CDR3 protein: CASSLATGAVSYNEQFF
J gene: TRBJ2-1
V gene: TRBV5-1

CDR3 protein: CASSLWEAGSETQYF
J gene: TRBJ2-5
V gene: TRBV27

CDR3 protein: CASRRAPREKLFF
J gene: TRBJ1-4
V gene: TRBV5-1

CDR3 protein: CASSERTGELFF
J gene: TRBJ2-2
V gene: TRBV10-2

CDR3 protein: CASTLGEARTDTQYF
J gene: TRBJ2-3
V gene: TRBV19

CDR3 protein: CASSQDWGRGGAGTDTQYF
J gene: TRBJ2-3
V gene: TRBV4-3

CDR3 protein: CSALGPSAYNEQFF
J gene: TRBJ2-1
V gene: TRBV20-1

CDR3 protein: CACAGGIYNEQFF
J gene: TRBJ2-1
V gene: TRBV6-1

CDR3 protein: CASSLSASTDTQYF
J gene: TRBJ2-3
V gene: TRBV5-1

CDR3 protein: CASSQEYRGSDYGYTF
J gene: TRBJ1-2
V gene: TRBV4-2

CDR3 protein: CASSPSWETQYF
J gene: TRBJ2-5
V gene: TRBV11-2

CDR3 protein: CASSTTRGGYNEQFF
J gene: TRBJ2-1
V gene: TRBV7-3

CDR3 protein: CASSEALSSGEQYF
J gene: TRBJ2-7
V gene: TRBV5-1

CDR3 protein: CASSLDRVNYGYTF
J gene: TRBJ1-2
V gene: TRBV11-2